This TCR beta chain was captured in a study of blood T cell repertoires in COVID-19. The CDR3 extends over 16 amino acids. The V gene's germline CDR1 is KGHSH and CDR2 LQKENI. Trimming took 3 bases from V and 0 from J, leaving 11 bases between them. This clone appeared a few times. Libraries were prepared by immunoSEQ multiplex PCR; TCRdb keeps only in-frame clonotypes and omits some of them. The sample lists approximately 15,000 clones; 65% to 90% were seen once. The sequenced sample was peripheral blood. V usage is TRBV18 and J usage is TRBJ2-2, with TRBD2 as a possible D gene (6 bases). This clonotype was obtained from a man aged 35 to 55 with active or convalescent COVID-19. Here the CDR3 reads CASSPWRGPNTGELFF. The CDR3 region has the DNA TGTGCCAGCTCACCGTGGAGGGGACCGAACACCGGGGAGCTGTTTTTT.